This passage covers 19 T cell receptor beta chains from one sample sequenced in a study of a mutant IDH1 vaccine in newly diagnosed glioma. Regarding time point: baseline, week 1 (first vaccination visit). This sample's treatment: pre-vaccination baseline after standard-of-care therapy. The repertoire was sequenced with immunoSEQ multiplex PCR; TCRdb's copy has only in-frame clones and lacks some. The sample holds 85,000 to 100,000 clones, roughly 90% seen once. The starting material was PBMCs, obtained from a glioma patient treated with radiotherapy, temozolomide or both. These receptors were obtained from a woman between 45 and 60 years old with glioma.

The gene calls are TRBV10-3 and TRBJ2-3, with 12 nucleotides matching TRBD2. Germline V CDR1 and CDR2: ENHRY, SYGVKD. This CDR3 spans 16 amino acids. Trimming took 7 bases from V and 0 from J; bases not matched to a gene: 5. The CDR3 loop is CAITSGTSGSTDTQYF. CDR3 nucleotides: TGTGCCATCACCTCCGGGACTAGCGGGAGCACAGATACGCAGTATTTT.

The chain couples TRBV27 to TRBJ1-1; 8 bases agree with TRBD1. The CDR3 consists of 14 residues. J was trimmed by 7 bases and V by 3 bases; bases with no gene match: 7. The germline gives CDR1 MNHEY, CDR2 SMNVEV (reference sequence). The CDR3 coding sequence is TGTGCCAGCAGTTTGGCCACAGGGGGAATTGAAGCTTTCTTT. Amino acid sequence: CASSLATGGIEAFF.

The rearrangement uses TRBV11-2 and TRBJ2-7, with 7 bases matching TRBD1. The germline gives CDR1 SGHAT, CDR2 FQNNGV. This CDR3 is 15 amino acids long. Losses at the gene ends were 1 base for V and 6 bases for J; bases not matched to a gene: 9. This CDR3 is CASSLVRGPVIEQYF. CDR3 in DNA: TGTGCCAGCAGCTTAGTAAGGGGGCCGGTGATCGAGCAGTACTTC.

The chain is built from TRBV29-1 and TRBJ2-7; D is unclear. Germline CDR1 reads SQVTM; CDR2 reads ANQGSEA. The CDR3 contains 11 residues. V was shortened by 6 bases and J by 5 bases, with 11 bases between the two germline ends. CDR3 in DNA: TGCAGCGTGGGCCAGAGAAACGAGCAGTACTTC. Protein product: CSVGQRNEQYF.

Here the CDR3 reads CASRAGNLYEQYF. CDR3 DNA sequence: TGCGCCAGCAGGGCAGGGAACTTATACGAGCAGTACTTC. This sequence joins TRBV10-2 and TRBJ2-7, with D maybe TRBD1 (5 bases). Per germline, CDR1 WSHSY and CDR2 SAAADI. The CDR3 loop spans 13 amino acids. V was cut by 6 bases and J by 4 bases, with 13 bases left in between.

This sequence joins TRBV6-5 and TRBJ1-2; no firm D call. Germline-derived CDR1 and CDR2 are MNHEY and SVGAGI. The V end lost 6 bases, the J end lost 3 bases, and 11 bases lay between the germline ends. The CDR3 sequence is 13 residues long. The CDR3 spells CASSREADYGYTF. The CDR3 nucleotides are TGTGCCAGCAGCCGGGAGGCGGACTATGGCTACACCTTC.

The genes are TRBV28 and TRBJ2-1, with 7 bases fitting TRBD2. Germline-derived CDR1 and CDR2 are MDHEN and SYDVKM. The CDR3 has 11 amino acids. Trimming at V came to 8 bases and at J to 8 bases, leaving 3 bases not matched to a gene. As DNA, the CDR3 is TGTGCCAGCGGGGGGGGAGATGAGCAGTTCTTC. This encodes CASGGGDEQFF.

The table lists this clone with a few counts. The chain combines TRBV30 with TRBJ2-1; perhaps TRBD2 as D (5 bases). Per the germline V gene, CDR1 is GTSNPN and CDR2 is SVGIG (reference sequence). CDR3 length: 15 amino acids. Trimming took off 4 bases at V and 3 bases at J, with 16 bases between the two ends. Here the CDR3 reads CAWTNGVPGYNEQFF. DNA for the CDR3: TGTGCCTGGACCAACGGGGTCCCGGGCTACAATGAGCAGTTCTTC. Filled out from reference TRBV30 and TRBJ2-1, the complete variable domain reads SQTIHQWPATLVQPVGSPLSLECTVEGTSNPNLYWYRQAAGRGLQLLFYSVGIGQISSEVPQNLSASRPQDRQFILSSKKLLLSDSGFYLCAWTNGVPGYNEQFFGPGTRLTVL.

The rearrangement joins TRBV6-6 to TRBJ1-1; D unclear. The CDR3 consists of 14 residues. The V gene's germline CDR1 is MNHNY and CDR2 SVGAGI (reference sequence). With 5 bases removed from V and 0 bases from J, the gap between germline ends came to 10 bases. The CDR3 spells CASSLTSMNTEAFF. The CDR3 bases are TGTGCCAGCAGTCTCACCAGTATGAACACTGAAGCTTTCTTT.

The rearrangement joins TRBV19 to TRBJ1-5; 7 positions agree with TRBD1. The CDR3 has 13 amino acids. The V and J ends lost 8 bases and 6 bases, in that order; junction bases with no gene match: 7. Germline V lookup: CDR1 LNHDA, CDR2 SQIVND (reference sequence). CDR3 nucleotide sequence: TGTGCCAGTCAAGACAGGGAGGGTCAGCCCCAGCATTTT. It yields the protein CASQDREGQPQHF. The full variable domain, completed using reference TRBV19 and TRBJ1-5, is DGGITQSPKYLFRKEGQNVTLSCEQNLNHDAMYWYRQDPGQGLRLIYYSQIVNDFQKGDIAEGYSVSREKKESFPLTVTSAQKNPTAFYLCASQDREGQPQHFGDGTRLSIL.

The chain recombines TRBV28 with TRBJ2-6; 9 nucleotides line up with TRBD1. Germline V lookup: CDR1 MDHEN, CDR2 SYDVKM. The J segment lost 0 bases and the V segment lost 5 bases, leaving 11 bases of the junction unmatched. There are 19 residues in the CDR3. In nucleotides, the CDR3 is TGTGCCAGCAGTGGCTTCCCGGGACAGGGACACTCTGGGGCCAACGTCCTGACTTTC. This translates into CASSGFPGQGHSGANVLTF.

V usage is TRBV5-4 and J usage is TRBJ2-3; D gene unclear. V shed 0 bases and J shed 0 bases, with 8 bases lying between them. Germline CDR1 SGHNT, CDR2 YYREEE (reference sequence). CDR3 length: 15 residues. The CDR3 DNA follows: TGTGCCAGCAGCTTGGAGCCCGTTAGCACAGATACGCAGTATTTT. It is translated as CASSLEPVSTDTQYF.

The gene calls are TRBV6-5 and TRBJ2-7; 11 nucleotides agree with TRBD1. CDR1 and CDR2 (germline): MNHEY, SVGAGI. The V and J ends lost 5 bases and 0 bases, in that order; junction bases with no gene match: 3. CDR3 size: 15 residues. The CDR3 DNA reads TGTGCCAGCAGTGCCGGGACAGGGGGCTCCTACGAGCAGTACTTC. Its translation is CASSAGTGGSYEQYF.

The chain recombines TRBV27 with TRBJ2-7, with TRBD2 as a possible D gene (6 bases). The length of the CDR3 is 13 residues. Trimming removed 2 bases at V and 5 bases at J, with 10 bases between. CDR1 MNHEY and CDR2 SMNVEV come from the germline V gene (reference sequence). For the CDR3, the DNA is TGTGCCAGCAGTTTAATCGGGGGACACGAGCAGTACTTC. Protein product: CASSLIGGHEQYF.

This clone appeared a single time. This chain links TRBV5-4 with TRBJ2-5, with 8 bases identical to TRBD2. The germline CDR1 and CDR2 sequences are SGHNT and YYREEE (reference sequence). The V gene end was trimmed by 3 bases and the J gene end by 2 bases; junction bases not matched to a gene: 3. The CDR3 loop spans 14 amino acids. CDR3 loop: CASSSTSVQETQYF. CDR3 nucleotide sequence: TGTGCCAGCAGCTCGACTAGCGTGCAAGAGACCCAGTACTTC.

This rearrangement joins TRBV6-5 to TRBJ2-1; 9 nucleotides align to TRBD2. The length of the CDR3 is 15 residues. V was clipped by 5 bases and J by 5 bases; unmatched bases: 7. CDR1 and CDR2 from the germline V gene are MNHEY and SVGAGI. CDR3 coding DNA: TGTGCCAGCAGTCCATTTAGCGGGAGAAACAATGAGCAGTTCTTC. It is translated as CASSPFSGRNNEQFF.

The chain uses TRBV6-5 and TRBJ2-6, with D perhaps being TRBD1 or TRBD2 (5 bases each). This CDR3 is built from 15 residues. Trimming stripped 5 bases from V and 2 bases from J, with 10 bases between. Germline assignment: CDR1 MNHEY and CDR2 SVGAGI. CDR3 DNA sequence: TGTGCCAGCAGTCCTGGGACGGCTGGGGCCAACGTCCTGACTTTC. Its protein is CASSPGTAGANVLTF.

The chain combines TRBV15 with TRBJ1-5, with D perhaps matching TRBD1 (5 bases). The germline V gene has CDR1 LNHNV and CDR2 YYDKDF (reference sequence). CDR3 length equals 16 residues. V was clipped by 3 bases and J by 5 bases, with 17 bases between them. CDR3 sequence: CATSSDLRDSHQPQHF. The CDR3 DNA is TGTGCCACCAGCAGCGACCTCCGGGACTCACATCAGCCCCAGCATTTT.

The chain is built from TRBV6-1 and TRBJ2-5; TRBD1 matches at 12 bases. The end of the DNA aligns better with TRBJ2-7, so the J call may be wrong. Looked up from germline, CDR1 is MNHNS and CDR2 is SASEGT. The CDR3 is 16 amino acids. CDR3 nucleotide sequence: TGTGCCAGCAGTGCCGCCGGGACAGGGGGCAGGTACGAGCAGTACTTC. Residues: CASSAAGTGGRYEQYF.